This note documents a single TCR beta chain sequence. Other DNA sequences in this specimen translate into the identical CDR3. This sample stems from a study of CD8 T cell repertoires and HIV-1 epitope variants. The overall study: Control wells had CMV/EBV/flu peptides, negative Ebola AY9, or no peptide.

Using immunoSEQ multiplex PCR, the repertoire was profiled, and TCRdb retains in-frame clones only, with some absent. The sample shows approximately 90,000 clones, around 75% of them seen only once. The CDR3 is 13 residues long. The V gene lost 3 bases and the J gene lost 6 bases, with 9 bases spanning the gap. The germline gives CDR1 MRHNA, CDR2 SNTAGT. This TCR was sampled from a male donor with HIV. The genes are TRBV6-4 and TRBJ1-5; D remains unclear. The material sequenced was uncultured baseline CD8+ T cells from peripheral blood mononuclear cells (PBMCs). The CDR3 here is CASSEGRGQPQHF. Written as DNA, the CDR3 is TGTGCCAGCAGTGAGGGGAGAGGTCAGCCCCAGCATTTT.